This T cell receptor beta chain was identified during a study of blood T cell repertoires in COVID-19. Study overall: Spain, Italy and the United States supplied samples that represented acute and convalescent COVID-19. Nucleic acid was either cDNA or gDNA, and it came from T cells, B-cell-depleted T cells, or PBMCs.

This CDR3 spans 14 amino acids. J gave up 5 bases and V 5 bases, and 8 bases lay outside the gene matches. Per the germline V gene, CDR1 is LNHDA and CDR2 is SQIVND (reference sequence). Original analysis: How many nucleated cells were present was estimated from reference gene primer amplification. This table comes from immunoSEQ multiplex PCR, and its TCRdb copy is limited to in-frame clones, with some not included. D and trimming were read from the DNA, whereas the V and J calls and clone size are those reported in that table. The data contain some 51,000 clones, less than 95% of them singletons. This receptor was obtained from a man aged 50 to 60 with acute or convalescent COVID-19. V is TRBV19 and J is TRBJ1-2; TRBD1 agrees at 7 bases. The sequenced sample consisted of peripheral blood. CDR3 DNA sequence: TGTGCCAGTAGTCCAGGGACAGAAGATTATGGCTACACCTTC. This sequence encodes CASSPGTEDYGYTF.